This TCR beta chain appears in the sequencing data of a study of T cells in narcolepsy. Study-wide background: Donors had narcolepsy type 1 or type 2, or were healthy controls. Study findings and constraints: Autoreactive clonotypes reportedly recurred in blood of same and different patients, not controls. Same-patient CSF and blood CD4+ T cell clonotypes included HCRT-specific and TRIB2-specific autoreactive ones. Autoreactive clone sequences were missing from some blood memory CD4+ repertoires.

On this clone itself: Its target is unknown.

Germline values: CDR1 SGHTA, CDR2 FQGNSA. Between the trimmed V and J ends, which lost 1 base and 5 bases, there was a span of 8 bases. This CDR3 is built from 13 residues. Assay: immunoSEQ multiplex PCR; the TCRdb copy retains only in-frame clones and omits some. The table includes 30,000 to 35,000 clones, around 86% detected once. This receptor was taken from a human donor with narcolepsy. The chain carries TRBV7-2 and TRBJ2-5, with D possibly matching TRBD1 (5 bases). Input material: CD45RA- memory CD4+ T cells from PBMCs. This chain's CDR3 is CASSLGGGETQYF. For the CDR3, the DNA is TGTGCCAGCAGCTTAGGGGGCGGTGAGACCCAGTACTTC.